This TCR beta chain was documented in a study of T cells in localized non-small cell lung cancer. Study-level points and caveats: Exceeding tumor, uninvolved adjacent lung had the highest T cell clonality. In adjacent lung appeared a median about 58 of the top 100 tumor clones.

Turning to this clone: Its antigen is not known.

V lost 1 base and J 7 bases, leaving 7 bases between the germline ends. CDR3 length equals 13 residues. In germline, CDR1 is SNHLY, CDR2 FYNNEI. Here immunoSEQ multiplex PCR was the method, and the copy in TCRdb shows in-frame clones only, minus some. Found here are about 1,900 clones, roughly a quarter of them singletons; the top ten hold around 15%. This chain links TRBV2 with TRBJ2-2; no definite D call. This material consisted of normal lung tissue next to the tumor, taken before any cancer treatment. This TCR came from a woman aged 40 to 75 with stage I lung adenocarcinoma. The CDR3 nucleotides are TGTGCCAGCAGTGAAGTGGCGGTCGGGGAGCTGTTTTTT. This gives the protein CASSEVAVGELFF.